These T cell receptor beta chains were read from a single sample in a study of control samples from healthy donors and cancer patients. Sequenced by immunoSEQ multiplex PCR; TCRdb stores in-frame clones only, minus some. This sample has 45,000 or so clones, with approximately 90% found just once. What was sequenced was PBMCs. The receptors derive from a woman aged 40 to 50 with head and neck cancer. Each CDR3 is given with its conserved first and last residue. A D gene is named only where the DNA matches it firmly. Clone size appears in some rows only: once, few, many, or a class for an expanded clone.

v_gene: TRBV27
d_gene: TRBD1
abundance: once
j_gene: TRBJ1-4
CDR3aa: CASSWGQVDSKLFF
CDR3nt: TGTGCCAGCAGTTGGGGACAGGTTGATTCAAAACTGTTTTTT

v_gene: TRBV5-1
d_gene: TRBD2
abundance: .
j_gene: TRBJ2-1
CDR3aa: CASSSAPGLANPYNEQFF
CDR3nt: TGCGCCAGCAGCTCCGCCCCGGGACTAGCGAACCCCTACAATGAGCAGTTCTTC

v_gene: TRBV9
d_gene: TRBD2
abundance: .
j_gene: TRBJ2-5
CDR3aa: CASSPGGFETQYF
CDR3nt: TGTGCCAGCAGCCCCGGGGGGTTTGAGACCCAGTACTTC

v_gene: TRBV3-1/TRBV3-2
d_gene: .
abundance: .
j_gene: TRBJ1-5
CDR3aa: CASSQEAPGVHQPQHF
CDR3nt: TGTGCCAGCAGCCAAGAGGCTCCGGGGGTGCATCAGCCCCAGCATTTT

v_gene: TRBV10-2
d_gene: .
abundance: .
j_gene: TRBJ2-7
CDR3aa: CATLRSVADSYEQYF
CDR3nt: TGCGCCACCCTACGGTCGGTGGCGGATTCCTACGAGCAGTACTTC

v_gene: TRBV5-1
d_gene: TRBD2
abundance: .
j_gene: TRBJ2-7
CDR3aa: CASSVAGGPYEQYF
CDR3nt: TGCGCCAGCAGCGTGGCGGGGGGGCCTTACGAGCAGTACTTC

v_gene: TRBV11-1
d_gene: TRBD1
abundance: .
j_gene: TRBJ2-1
CDR3aa: CASSFSLGGLEQFF
CDR3nt: TGTGCCAGCAGCTTTTCCCTAGGGGGCCTTGAGCAGTTCTTC

v_gene: TRBV2
d_gene: .
abundance: .
j_gene: TRBJ2-4
CDR3aa: CASSEGFVAKNIQYF
CDR3nt: TGTGCCAGCAGTGAGGGCTTTGTAGCCAAAAACATTCAGTACTTC

v_gene: TRBV27
d_gene: TRBD2
abundance: .
j_gene: TRBJ2-1
CDR3aa: CASSFGGRGRDEQFF
CDR3nt: TGTGCCAGCAGTTTTGGCGGGAGGGGTAGGGATGAGCAGTTCTTC

v_gene: TRBV10-1
d_gene: .
abundance: once
j_gene: TRBJ2-7
CDR3aa: CASSGRPQGHEQYF
CDR3nt: TGCGCCAGCAGTGGGCGGCCACAGGGTCACGAGCAGTACTTC

v_gene: TRBV5-1
d_gene: .
abundance: .
j_gene: TRBJ1-5
CDR3aa: CASSPFAGDNQPQHF
CDR3nt: TGCGCCAGCAGCCCATTTGCAGGGGACAATCAGCCCCAGCATTTT

v_gene: TRBV7-2
d_gene: .
abundance: .
j_gene: TRBJ1-4
CDR3aa: CASSLVWQGEEKLFF
CDR3nt: TGTGCCAGCAGCTTAGTATGGCAGGGTGAGGAAAAACTGTTTTTT

v_gene: TRBV4-1
d_gene: .
abundance: .
j_gene: TRBJ2-5
CDR3aa: CASSQVGSKETQYF
CDR3nt: TGCGCCAGCAGCCAAGTGGGATCTAAAGAGACCCAGTACTTC

v_gene: TRBV6-2/TRBV6-3
d_gene: .
abundance: .
j_gene: TRBJ1-1
CDR3aa: CASSYTRIRNTEAFF
CDR3nt: TGTGCCAGCAGTTACACCAGGATAAGGAACACTGAAGCTTTCTTT

v_gene: TRBV5-1
d_gene: TRBD1
abundance: .
j_gene: TRBJ1-2
CDR3aa: CASSPGTGAPNYGYTF
CDR3nt: TGCGCCAGCAGTCCCGGGACAGGGGCCCCCAACTATGGCTACACCTTC

v_gene: TRBV20-1
d_gene: .
abundance: .
j_gene: TRBJ2-7
CDR3aa: CSVGWDGEQYF
CDR3nt: TGCAGTGTTGGTTGGGATGGCGAGCAGTACTTC

v_gene: TRBV12-3/TRBV12-4
d_gene: .
abundance: once
j_gene: TRBJ1-2
CDR3aa: CASGYGSYGYTF
CDR3nt: TGTGCCAGCGGATATGGGAGCTATGGCTACACCTTC

v_gene: TRBV28
d_gene: .
abundance: .
j_gene: TRBJ1-6
CDR3aa: CASKGEVPGWSRRSPLHF
CDR3nt: TGTGCCAGCAAGGGGGAAGTTCCGGGATGGTCGAGGCGGTCACCCCTCCACTTT

v_gene: TRBV2
d_gene: .
abundance: .
j_gene: TRBJ2-1
CDR3aa: CASSELGLAGGDEQFF
CDR3nt: TGTGCCAGCAGTGAACTAGGGCTAGCTGGAGGGGATGAGCAGTTCTTC

v_gene: TRBV12-5
d_gene: TRBD1
abundance: few
j_gene: TRBJ1-6
CDR3aa: CASGLVPPGQGNSPLHF
CDR3nt: TGTGCTAGTGGTTTGGTACCCCCGGGACAGGGGAATTCACCCCTCCACTTT

v_gene: TRBV3-1/TRBV3-2
d_gene: .
abundance: .
j_gene: TRBJ2-3
CDR3aa: CASNSGTDTQYF
CDR3nt: TGTGCCAGCAACAGCGGAACAGATACGCAGTATTTT

v_gene: TRBV27
d_gene: .
abundance: .
j_gene: TRBJ1-1
CDR3aa: CASSLSWVNTEAFF
CDR3nt: TGTGCCAGCAGTTTATCCTGGGTGAACACTGAAGCTTTCTTT

v_gene: TRBV6-5
d_gene: .
abundance: .
j_gene: TRBJ2-2
CDR3aa: CASSYWRATVTGELFF
CDR3nt: TGTGCCAGCAGTTACTGGCGGGCAACCGTTACCGGGGAGCTGTTTTTT

v_gene: TRBV6-5
d_gene: TRBD1
abundance: .
j_gene: TRBJ2-1
CDR3aa: CASVLGTGAYNEQFF
CDR3nt: TGTGCCAGCGTGTTAGGGACAGGTGCCTACAATGAGCAGTTCTTC

v_gene: TRBV5-8
d_gene: .
abundance: .
j_gene: TRBJ1-4
CDR3aa: CASRPLGGGYEKLFF
CDR3nt: TGTGCCAGCAGGCCCTTGGGAGGGGGATACGAAAAACTGTTTTTT

v_gene: TRBV4-2
d_gene: TRBD2
abundance: .
j_gene: TRBJ2-1
CDR3aa: CASSQSRGVGYYNEQFF
CDR3nt: TGTGCCAGCAGCCAATCGCGGGGGGTTGGCTACTACAATGAGCAGTTCTTC

v_gene: TRBV6-6
d_gene: .
abundance: .
j_gene: TRBJ2-5
CDR3aa: CASRPADSHQETQYF
CDR3nt: TGTGCCAGCAGACCCGCGGACAGCCACCAAGAGACCCAGTACTTC

v_gene: TRBV10-1
d_gene: .
abundance: few
j_gene: TRBJ2-2
CDR3aa: CASSRSQNTGELFF
CDR3nt: TGCGCCAGCAGCCGGAGTCAGAACACCGGGGAGCTGTTTTTT

v_gene: TRBV5-1
d_gene: TRBD1
abundance: .
j_gene: TRBJ1-3
CDR3aa: CASSNSGQPRRTIYF
CDR3nt: TGCGCCAGCAGCAATTCGGGACAGCCCCGAAGGACCATATATTTT

v_gene: TRBV5-4
d_gene: TRBD1
abundance: .
j_gene: TRBJ1-3
CDR3aa: CASSSRQGNGNTIYF
CDR3nt: TGTGCCAGCAGTTCTAGACAGGGAAATGGAAACACCATATATTTT

v_gene: TRBV10-3
d_gene: .
abundance: .
j_gene: TRBJ1-1
CDR3aa: CAISESEGGPKGAFF
CDR3nt: TGTGCCATCAGTGAGTCTGAGGGGGGTCCGAAAGGAGCTTTCTTT

v_gene: TRBV11-2
d_gene: .
abundance: .
j_gene: TRBJ2-7
CDR3aa: CASSLDFGLRYEQYF
CDR3nt: TGTGCCAGCAGCTTAGATTTTGGGCTACGCTACGAGCAGTACTTC